These 16 T cell receptor beta chains share one sample of origin, sequenced in a study of cytomegalovirus exposure and HLA in healthy donors. The PCR had 60 Vbeta and 13 Jbeta primers. Clones were sequenced by immunoSEQ multiplex PCR, and TCRdb holds only the in-frame ones, with some missing. The sample lists over 100,000 clones; roughly 74% were seen once. The sequencing input was PBMCs. These receptors all stem from a man in his forties in good health and CMV-seropositive.

The gene calls are TRBV7-9 and TRBJ1-3; TRBD1 is a possible D gene (6 bases). Germline V gene sequence: CDR1 SEHNR, CDR2 FQNEAQ (reference sequence). The germline V and J ends were trimmed by 5 bases and 10 bases, with 15 bases remaining between them. The CDR3 spans 13 residues. The CDR3 region has the DNA TGTGCCAGCAGCCCTCCCTCCCAGGGGACCATATATTTT. Its protein product is CASSPPSQGTIYF.

V and J are TRBV7-9 and TRBJ2-1, with 8 bases identical to TRBD1. Unmatched junction bases numbered 3, after V lost 4 bases and J lost 4 bases. Germline V gene sequence: CDR1 SEHNR, CDR2 FQNEAQ (reference sequence). The CDR3 is made up of 14 amino acids. CDR3 coding DNA: TGTGCCAGCAGCTCCGGGACAGGTTACAATGAGCAGTTCTTC. This translates into CASSSGTGYNEQFF.

As concerns this clone: A read error may produce the germline difference seen at one junction end. The V and J genes are TRBV7-9 and TRBJ2-3; D possibly corresponds to TRBD2 (5 bases). From germline, CDR1 is SEHNR and CDR2 FQNEAQ (reference sequence). This CDR3 spans 16 amino acids. Here the CDR3 reads CSSSLEVASRGDTQYF. CDR3 nucleotide sequence: TGTTCCAGCAGCTTAGAGGTGGCTAGTCGGGGAGATACGCAGTATTTT.

There are a few counts of this clone. The chain recombines TRBV30 with TRBJ1-1; D perhaps matches TRBD1 (5 bases). The CDR3 extends over 13 amino acids. Trimming removed 4 bases from V and 3 bases from J, with 12 bases in between. Germline V CDR1 and CDR2: GTSNPN, SVGIG (reference sequence). CDR3 nucleotide sequence: TGTGCCTGGACACGGGGGGGTTACACTGAAGCTTTCTTT. It yields the protein CAWTRGGYTEAFF.

The rearrangement uses TRBV18 and TRBJ2-7, with 7 bases that match TRBD2. CDR3 size: 16 residues. Looked up from germline, CDR1 is KGHSH and CDR2 is LQKENI. The trim removed 1 base at V and 0 bases at J, leaving 6 bases unmatched. CDR3 sequence reads: CASSPLHGGNSYEQYF. CDR3 in DNA: TGTGCCAGCTCACCACTTCACGGGGGGAACTCCTACGAGCAGTACTTC.

The chain uses TRBV28 and TRBJ1-2; 7 bases are shared with TRBD1. The CDR3 runs to 14 residues. The trim removed 6 bases at V and 4 bases at J, leaving 8 bases unmatched. Per the germline V gene, CDR1 is MDHEN and CDR2 is SYDVKM. The CDR3 bases are TGTGCCAGCAGACCCGCAGGGGGGTTCTATGGCTACACCTTC. It translates to CASRPAGGFYGYTF.

The CDR3: CASTTGSGVLGEQYF. CDR3 DNA: TGTGCCAGCACCACCGGTTCAGGGGTATTAGGGGAGCAGTACTTC. The V gene is TRBV6-5, the J gene TRBJ2-7; TRBD1 is a possible D gene (6 bases). The CDR3 spans 15 residues. The V gene's germline CDR1 is MNHEY and CDR2 SVGAGI. Trimming shortened V by 7 bases and J by 7 bases, and 23 bases separated the two germline ends.

This clone was counted only a few times. The V call is TRBV4-1, the J call TRBJ2-7; TRBD2 matches 11 bases. With V trimmed by 0 bases and J by 3 bases, 16 bases remained unmatched. The CDR3 loop spans 20 amino acids. CDR1 is MGHRA, CDR2 YSYEKL, per germline. The CDR3: CASSQEEGSSGRAQIYEQYF. The DNA of the CDR3 is TGCGCCAGCAGCCAAGAAGAGGGGAGTAGCGGGAGGGCCCAAATCTACGAGCAGTACTTC.

The chain is built from TRBV27 and TRBJ1-1, with TRBD1 identical over 8 bases. Unmatched junction bases numbered 3, after V lost 6 bases and J lost 0 bases. The CDR3 length is 14 residues. Germline CDR1 and CDR2: MNHEY and SMNVEV (reference sequence). CDR3 nucleotide sequence: TGTGCCAGCAGGGACAGGGCCTTGAACACTGAAGCTTTCTTT. It yields the protein CASRDRALNTEAFF.

The chain is built from TRBV27 and TRBJ1-1, with 7 positions matching TRBD1. V lost 4 bases and J lost 3; bases outside the gene matches: 8. Germline V gene data show CDR1 as MNHEY and CDR2 as SMNVEV (reference sequence). The CDR3 runs to 15 residues. DNA for the CDR3: TGTGCCAGCAGTTCACCCAGGGGGGCTTACACTGAAGCTTTCTTT. Translation gives CASSSPRGAYTEAFF.

The chain is built from TRBV29-1 and TRBJ2-7, with 11 bases lining up with TRBD2. The CDR3 contains 13 residues. J lost 2 bases, V lost 6 bases, and 3 bases had no gene match. Per germline, CDR1 SQVTM and CDR2 ANQGSEA. In DNA form, the CDR3 reads TGCAGCGTGGGACTAGCGGACACCTACGAGCAGTACTTC. It translates to CSVGLADTYEQYF.

The chain has TRBV29-1 and TRBJ2-1, with 7 positions matching TRBD2. The CDR3 totals 14 residues. V shed 6 bases and J 6 bases; nucleotides not matched to a gene: 11. Germline V gives CDR1 SQVTM, CDR2 ANQGSEA. The CDR3 DNA sequence: TGCAGCGTCATTCTCGCGGGAGTGGGCAATGAGCAGTTCTTC. Its translation: CSVILAGVGNEQFF.

The chain recombines TRBV4-1 with TRBJ1-1; TRBD1 matches at 7 bases. CDR1 is MGHRA, CDR2 YSYEKL, per germline. The junction had 8 bases not matched to a gene; V was cut back by 3 bases and J by 1 base. This CDR3 has 16 residues. CDR3 nucleotides: TGCGCCAGCAGCCAGGATGGGACAGTGCGGAACACTGAAGCTTTCTTT. Translated: CASSQDGTVRNTEAFF.

This clone was recorded once. This chain uses TRBV7-9 with TRBJ1-1; D is unclear. Per germline, CDR1 SEHNR and CDR2 FQNEAQ (reference sequence). CDR3 length equals 14 residues. Trimming cost V 3 bases and J 2 bases, with 10 bases left between them. CDR3 protein: CASSFRELNTEAFF. CDR3 nucleotides: TGTGCCAGCAGCTTCCGGGAACTAAACACTGAAGCTTTCTTT. Full variable domain (rest looked up from reference TRBV7-9 and TRBJ1-1): DTGVSQNPRHKITKRGQNVTFRCDPISEHNRLYWYRQTLGQGPEFLTYFQNEAQLEKSRLLSDRFSAERPKGSFSTLEIQRTEQGDSAMYLCASSFRELNTEAFFGQGTRLTVV.

The rearrangement links TRBV18 to TRBJ2-7, with 8 bases identical to TRBD1. The trim removed 7 bases at V and 5 bases at J, leaving 7 bases unmatched. Germline CDR1 is KGHSH and CDR2 is LQKENI. There are 13 residues in the CDR3. In DNA form, the CDR3 reads TGTGCCAGCTTGGCGACAGGGGCCCACGAGCAGTACTTC. Translated: CASLATGAHEQYF.

The rearrangement joins TRBV5-8 to TRBJ2-3; TRBD2 agrees at 8 bases. Trimming at V came to 4 bases and at J to 4 bases, leaving 5 bases not matched to a gene. CDR3 length: 14 amino acids. The germline V gene has CDR1 SGHTS and CDR2 YDEGEE. The DNA of the CDR3 is TGTGCCAGCAGCCGAGCGGGAGTGGCAGATACGCAGTATTTT. Translated: CASSRAGVADTQYF. Using reference TRBV5-8 and TRBJ2-3 for the parts outside the CDR3, the full variable domain is EAGVTQSPTHLIKTRGQQATLRCSPISGHTSVYWYQQALGLGLQFLLWYDEGEERNRGNFPPRFSGRQFPNYSSELNVNALELEDSALYLCASSRAGVADTQYFGPGTRLTVL.